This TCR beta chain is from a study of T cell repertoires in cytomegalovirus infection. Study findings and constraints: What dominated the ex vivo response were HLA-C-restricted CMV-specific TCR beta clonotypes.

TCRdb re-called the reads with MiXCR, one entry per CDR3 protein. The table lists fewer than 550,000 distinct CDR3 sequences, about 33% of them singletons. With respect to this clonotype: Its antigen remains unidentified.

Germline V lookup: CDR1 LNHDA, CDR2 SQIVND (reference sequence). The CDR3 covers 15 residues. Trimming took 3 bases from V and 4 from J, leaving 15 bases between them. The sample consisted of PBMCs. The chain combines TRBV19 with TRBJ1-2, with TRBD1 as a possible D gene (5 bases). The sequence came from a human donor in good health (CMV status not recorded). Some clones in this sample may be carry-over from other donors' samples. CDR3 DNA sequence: TGTGCCAGTAGTATGCTGGACAACTGGGGCTATGGCTACACCTTC. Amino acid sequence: CASSMLDNWGYGYTF.